Sequencing of this T cell receptor (beta chain) was carried out in a study of blood T cell repertoires in COVID-19. As for the study in general: The study drew acute and convalescent COVID-19 samples from the United States, Italy and Spain. Nucleic acid was either cDNA or gDNA, and it came from T cells, B-cell-depleted T cells, or PBMCs.

Germline V gene data show CDR1 as MNHEY and CDR2 as SVGAGI. This CDR3 has 15 residues. The V segment lost 0 bases and the J segment 7 bases; nucleotides outside the gene matches: 6. Original data processing: By means of reference gene primer amplification, nucleated cell counts were estimated. Profiling relied on immunoSEQ multiplex PCR, and the TCRdb table lists in-frame clones only, not all of them. V and J calls and clone size follow that table, whereas D and trimming were derived from the DNA. The data contain over 200,000 clones, 84% of them singletons. With respect to this clone: Other nucleotide sequences from this sample produce the same CDR3.

This sequence joins TRBV6-5 and TRBJ2-1, with 7 positions matching TRBD1. This TCR was sampled from a woman at least 80 years old with active or convalescent COVID-19. Input material: peripheral blood. The CDR3 is CASSYSSGRGNEQFF. The CDR3 DNA is TGTGCCAGCAGTTACTCGAGTGGCAGGGGGAATGAGCAGTTCTTC.